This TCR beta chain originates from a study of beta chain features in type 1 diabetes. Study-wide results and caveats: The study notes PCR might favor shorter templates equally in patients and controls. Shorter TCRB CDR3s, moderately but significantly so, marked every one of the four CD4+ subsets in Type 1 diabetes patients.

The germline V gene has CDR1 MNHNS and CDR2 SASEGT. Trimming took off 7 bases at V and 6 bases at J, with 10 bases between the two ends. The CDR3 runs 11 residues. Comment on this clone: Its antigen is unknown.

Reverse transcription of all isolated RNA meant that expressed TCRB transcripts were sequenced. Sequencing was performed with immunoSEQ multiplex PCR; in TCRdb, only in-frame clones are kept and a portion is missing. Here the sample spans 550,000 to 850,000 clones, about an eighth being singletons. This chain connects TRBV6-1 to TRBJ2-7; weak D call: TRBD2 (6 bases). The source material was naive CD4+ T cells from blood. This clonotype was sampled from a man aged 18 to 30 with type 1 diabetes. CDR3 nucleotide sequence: TGTGCCAGCACCCGGGGAGGCGAGCAGTACTTC. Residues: CASTRGGEQYF.